The following is a T cell receptor (beta chain) sequence with its context. The CDR3 totals 15 residues. V was clipped by 5 bases and J by 12 bases; unmatched bases: 12. CDR1 is SGHVS and CDR2 is FNYEAQ in the germline V gene. The data belong to a study of shared clonotypes between healthy human individuals. Measured with immunoSEQ multiplex PCR; TCRdb has only the in-frame clones, and not every one. The sample includes 2.5 million or so clones, 90% to 95% of them seen just once. The sequence was collected from a man aged 18 to 29 in good health. This chain joins TRBV7-6 and TRBJ2-6, with 8 nucleotides matching TRBD1. The sample comprised naive CD4+ T cells sorted from blood. Subset of the sample: CD45RA+ positively selected. The CDR3 sequence is CASSPSATGAPVLTF. The CDR3 DNA reads TGTGCCAGCAGCCCCTCTGCGACAGGGGCCCCCGTCCTGACTTTC.